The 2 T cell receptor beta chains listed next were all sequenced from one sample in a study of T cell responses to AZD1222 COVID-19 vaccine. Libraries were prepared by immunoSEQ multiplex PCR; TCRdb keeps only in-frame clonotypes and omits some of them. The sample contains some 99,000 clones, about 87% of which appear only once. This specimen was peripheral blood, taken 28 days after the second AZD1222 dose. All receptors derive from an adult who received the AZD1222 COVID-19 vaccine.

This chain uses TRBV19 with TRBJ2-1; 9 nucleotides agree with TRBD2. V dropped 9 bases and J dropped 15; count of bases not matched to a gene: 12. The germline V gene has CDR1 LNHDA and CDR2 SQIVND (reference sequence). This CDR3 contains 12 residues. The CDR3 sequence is CASLAPGLAPFF. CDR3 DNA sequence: TGTGCCAGCCTAGCCCCAGGACTAGCGCCGTTCTTC.

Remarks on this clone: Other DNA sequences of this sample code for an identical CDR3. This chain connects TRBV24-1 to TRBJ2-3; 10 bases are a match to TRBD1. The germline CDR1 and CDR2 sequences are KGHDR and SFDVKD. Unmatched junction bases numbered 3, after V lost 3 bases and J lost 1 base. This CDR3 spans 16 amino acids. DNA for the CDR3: TGTGCCACCAGTGATCCCGGGACAGGGGGCACAGATACGCAGTATTTT. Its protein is CATSDPGTGGTDTQYF.